The present entry profiles one TCR beta chain with its context. Assay used: immunoSEQ multiplex PCR; TCRdb lists only in-frame clones, some missing. This sample yields roughly 42,000 clones, of which over 65% are seen a single time; more than 2.5% belongs to the top ten. This sample was included in a study of PD-L1 blockade in urothelial cancer. Looked up from germline, CDR1 is DFQATT and CDR2 is SNEGSKA (reference sequence). This CDR3 spans 11 amino acids. The V and J ends lost 5 bases and 12 bases respectively, with 14 bases between them. The chain carries TRBV20-1 and TRBJ2-1; D gene uncertain. The sequence was obtained from a man in his sixties or seventies with urothelial cancer. The starting material was PBMCs, obtained around atezolizumab (anti-PD-L1) treatment. CDR3: CSASLDAWQFF. CDR3 sequence (DNA): TGCAGTGCTTCCCTAGATGCGTGGCAGTTCTTC.